The present TCR beta chain was sequenced within a study of T cells in Graves' hyperthyroidism and ophthalmopathy. Points from the study as a whole: Blood held most thyroid clonotypes expanded above 0.001 frequency.

This CDR3 contains 17 residues. Per the germline V gene, CDR1 is KGHSH and CDR2 is LQKENI. The trim removed 5 bases at V and 5 bases at J, leaving 12 bases unmatched. This clonotype came up many times. Its antigen remains unidentified. Thyroid ultrasound, orbital computed tomography, clinical symptoms, and serum thyroxine and TRAb underpinned diagnoses. The investigators amplified TCR beta CDR3 regions from RNA transcripts. HTBI primers drove first-round RT-PCR of the TCR CDR3. TCRdb reprocessed the multiplex PCR reads via MiXCR and lists one record per CDR3 protein. The sample contains hundreds of thousands of distinct CDR3 sequences, around 14% of which appear only once.

Source material: blood. The receptor's source is a woman aged 18-29 years with Graves' hyperthyroidism. This chain links TRBV18 with TRBJ2-5, with 12 bases fitting TRBD1. For the CDR3, the DNA is TGTGCCAGCTCAGCCGGGACAGGGGGCGTTAATGAGGAGACCCAGTACTTC. Translation: CASSAGTGGVNEETQYF.